The present TCR beta chain was sequenced within a study of CD8 T cells in ankylosing spondylitis listed by TCRdb under 2017. General notes on the study: The study profiled T cell receptor beta repertoires in healthy donors and ankylosing spondylitis patients to find disease-linked TCR variants. The whole study cohort included 108 healthy donors and roughly 24 ankylosing spondylitis patients. Peripheral blood was sampled, and synovial fluid was additionally collected from ankylosing spondylitis patients.

As regards this clonotype: Its cognate antigen has yet to be identified. No per-base quality is available; no much larger clone lies one base away.

The trim is 5 bases for V and 0 bases for J, with a gap of 11 bases between the germline ends. The germline V gene gives CDR1 as SGHTA and CDR2 as FQGTGA. From its cysteine to its phenylalanine, the CDR3 spans 15 amino acids. Kept here is only the CDR3 DNA, which spans 45 bases and is read in frame from base 1. What the study reported, not specific to this receptor: Some TCR beta motif variants had previously been reported in synovial fluid and blood of reactive arthritis patients, which suggested common disease-initiation mechanisms. A CD8+ phenotype was shown by the disease-linked clones, which were found at relatively low frequencies in peripheral blood. A TCR beta motif made up of 7 to 9 highly homologous amino acid variants appeared to be characteristic of blood from ankylosing spondylitis patients. Significant enrichment of the disease-linked clones was reported in matched synovial fluid samples from ankylosing spondylitis patients.

The instrument was an Illumina HiSeq 2500. Quantitative 5'-RACE with molecular barcodes was used to prepare TCR beta libraries. The authors' analysis ran thus. To identify disease-linked TCR variants, a new computational method was used, one built on a probabilistic model of VDJ rearrangement. TCRdb trimmed public reads at Q25 via fastp, called clones via MiXCR and kept in-frame beta chains. Here each entry gathers all rows of one CDR3 protein and keeps the most common genes and DNA. Here the V and J calls rest on TCRdb's processing, not on the authors' analysis. The sample records 800,000 to 900,000 distinct CDR3 sequences, 10% to 15% of which are singletons. The top ten clones comprise 0.51% of the sample.

This receptor was taken from a male donor with ankylosing spondylitis. The receptor chain draws on TRBV7-3 and TRBJ2-1; the D gene cannot be named for sure. Sequencing input: blood, either unsorted or a sorted T cell fraction (not recorded which). The DNA sequence is TGTGCCAGCAGCCCCCGTTCTGGCTCCTACAATGAGCAGTTCTTC. It translates to CASSPRSGSYNEQFF.